Below are 31 T cell receptor beta chains sequenced from a single sample in a study of beta chain features in type 1 diabetes. Overall study results and limits: Across all four CD4+ subsets, people with type 1 diabetes showed modestly shorter TCRB CDR3s.

These receptors have no known antigen. Expressed TCRB transcripts were sequenced, since all the RNA that had been isolated was reverse transcribed. Sequencing used immunoSEQ multiplex PCR; TCRdb keeps in-frame clones, though not all of them. This sample carries 200,000 to 300,000 clones, roughly 11% of them seen once, and the ten largest clones take approximately 0.015%. Source material: naive CD4+ T cells from blood. The receptors here all came from a man aged 25-40 years with type 1 diabetes.

The V gene is TRBV6-1, the J gene TRBJ1-2, with a weak D call TRBD1 (5 bases). Trimming removed 4 bases at V and 4 bases at J, with 10 bases between. Germline values: CDR1 MNHNS, CDR2 SASEGT. The CDR3 is 13 amino acids. The CDR3 region has the DNA TGTGCCAGCAGTGCGGGCGGGGGCTATGGCTACACCTTC. This gives the protein CASSAGGGYGYTF.

V usage is TRBV11-2 and J usage is TRBJ2-3, with 8 nucleotides matching TRBD2. CDR1 and CDR2 from the germline V gene are SGHAT and FQNNGV. V was pared by 7 bases and J by 4 bases, with 19 bases of the junction left unmatched. The CDR3 extends over 18 amino acids. For the CDR3, the DNA is TGTGCCAGCACCCCCCTGGTTCGAACTAGCGGAGGGGCAGATACGCAGTATTTT. It translates to CASTPLVRTSGGADTQYF.

The V gene is TRBV4-1, the J gene TRBJ2-1; 13 nucleotides align to TRBD2. The germline V gene has CDR1 MGHRA and CDR2 YSYEKL. This CDR3 comprises 19 residues. V shed 4 bases and J 3 bases; nucleotides not matched to a gene: 12. The CDR3 spells CASSPRGTSGVLLYNEQFF. The CDR3 DNA is TGCGCCAGCAGCCCCCGGGGGACTAGCGGGGTCCTACTCTACAATGAGCAGTTCTTC.

The rearrangement links TRBV7-3 to TRBJ2-1; 8 positions match TRBD2. V lost 5 bases and J lost 5; bases outside the gene matches: 11. This CDR3 has 16 residues. CDR1 and CDR2 (germline): SGHTA, FQGTGA. The CDR3 region has the DNA TGTGCCAGCAGCCCTCTAGCAGCGGGGGACCACAATGAGCAGTTCTTC. Protein product: CASSPLAAGDHNEQFF.

This clone was observed a handful of times. This chain uses TRBV5-1 with TRBJ1-6, with a weak D call TRBD1 (5 bases). CDR1 and CDR2 (germline): SGHRS, YFSETQ. The CDR3 contains 13 residues. V was shortened by 3 bases and J by 14 bases, with 15 bases between the two germline ends. This CDR3 reads CASSSGPGGTLHF. As DNA, the CDR3 is TGCGCCAGCAGCTCGGGACCTGGGGGGACCCTCCACTTT.

This rearrangement joins TRBV5-1 to TRBJ2-1; perhaps TRBD1 as D (5 bases). Germline V gene lookup returns CDR1 SGHRS and CDR2 YFSETQ. The CDR3 runs 15 residues. Trimming pared 0 bases from V and 8 bases from J, leaving 15 bases between. CDR3 nucleotide sequence: TGCGCCAGCAGCTTGGGGGCAGGGATGGGCGATGAGCAGTTCTTC. It yields the protein CASSLGAGMGDEQFF.

The sample holds a few counts of this clone. The CDR3 region is CASSVSLTLGGTQYF. CDR3 DNA: TGTGCCAGCAGCGTCTCACTAACTTTGGGGGGGACCCAGTACTTC. This rearrangement joins TRBV9 to TRBJ2-5; D perhaps matches TRBD2 (6 bases). Germline V gene lookup returns CDR1 SGDLS and CDR2 YYNGEE. V gave up 2 bases and J gave up 7 bases, with 18 bases separating them. CDR3 length: 15 residues.

The chain is built from TRBV4-3 and TRBJ1-3; 8 bases are a match to TRBD1. CDR1 and CDR2 (germline): LGHNA, YSLEER. Trimming removed 2 bases from V and 0 bases from J; junction bases left unmatched: 3. The CDR3 extends over 16 amino acids. The CDR3 coding sequence is TGCGCCAGCAGCCAAACCGGGACAGGCTCTGGAAACACCATATATTTT. It codes for CASSQTGTGSGNTIYF.

This clone turned up a few times. The chain carries TRBV19 and TRBJ2-3, with 8 bases fitting TRBD2. Germline CDR1 and CDR2: LNHDA and SQIVND (reference sequence). This CDR3 has 17 amino acids. The V segment lost 6 bases and the J segment 3 bases; nucleotides outside the gene matches: 14. CDR3 in DNA: TGTGCCAGTAGAGGGGCAGGGTCCGGGGGGGTTACAGATACGCAGTATTTT. It is translated as CASRGAGSGGVTDTQYF.

This clone was counted a few times. CDR3 coding DNA: TGTGCCAGCAGTTCCGCTAGCGGGGACACAGATACGCAGTATTTT. Protein sequence: CASSSASGDTDTQYF. V usage is TRBV28 and J usage is TRBJ2-3; 9 bases agree with TRBD2. V was pared by 4 bases and J by 2 bases, with 4 bases of the junction left unmatched. Germline values: CDR1 MDHEN, CDR2 SYDVKM. This CDR3 is built from 15 residues.

V is TRBV2 and J is TRBJ1-6, with 7 bases matching TRBD1. The CDR3 length is 13 residues. J was trimmed by 7 bases and V by 6 bases; bases with no gene match: 3. Germline CDR1 and CDR2: SNHLY and FYNNEI. Written as DNA, the CDR3 is TGTGCCAGCAGCCGGGACAGCAATTCACCCCTCCACTTT. Its protein product is CASSRDSNSPLHF.

The V and J genes are TRBV18 and TRBJ1-5; no firm D call. Between the trimmed V and J ends, which lost 6 bases and 4 bases, there was a span of 13 bases. The CDR3 has 14 residues. The V gene's germline CDR1 is KGHSH and CDR2 LQKENI. CDR3 sequence (DNA): TGTGCCAGCTCCTGGAGGGAAGGTAATCAGCCCCAGCATTTT. Its protein product is CASSWREGNQPQHF.

This clone was counted only a few times. This sample also contains other DNA sequences that code for the same CDR3. The gene calls are TRBV7-3 and TRBJ2-3; 9 bases are shared with TRBD1. V lost 5 bases to trimming and J lost 3 bases; unmatched junction nucleotides: 0. The germline CDR1 and CDR2 sequences are SGHTA and FQGTGA. The CDR3 sequence is 13 residues long. In nucleotides, the CDR3 is TGTGCCAGCAGCGGGACAGGGACAGATACGCAGTATTTT. The encoded protein is CASSGTGTDTQYF.

This clone has only a few counts. This chain joins TRBV11-2 and TRBJ2-1; perhaps TRBD2 as D (6 bases). The CDR3 has 15 residues. Germline V gene sequence: CDR1 SGHAT, CDR2 FQNNGV. V was cut by 2 bases and J by 6 bases, with 14 bases left in between. Here the CDR3 reads CASSLWRGTFNEQFF. DNA of the CDR3: TGTGCCAGCAGCTTATGGAGGGGCACCTTCAATGAGCAGTTCTTC.

In the case of this clone: Other DNA variants within this sample encode the same CDR3. The chain combines TRBV25-1 with TRBJ1-2; 7 bases fit TRBD1. V was pared by 2 bases and J by 6 bases, with 9 bases of the junction left unmatched. CDR3 length: 15 amino acids. Germline loops: CDR1 MGHDK, CDR2 SYGVNS. The CDR3: CASSEGGRQGNGYTF. In DNA form, the CDR3 reads TGTGCCAGCAGTGAAGGTGGTAGACAGGGCAATGGCTACACCTTC.

A note on this clone: The junction differs from germline at one of its ends, possibly a read error. The chain has TRBV7-7 and TRBJ2-1; 7 positions agree with TRBD2. This CDR3 spans 14 amino acids. Germline CDR1 and CDR2: SSHAT and FNYEAQ (reference sequence). CDR3 in DNA: TGTGCTAGCAGCTTAACGGGGGGAAGCAATGAGCAGTTCTTC. Its translation is CASSLTGGSNEQFF.

The chain's CDR3 is CSAPGNTEAFF. In nucleotides, the CDR3 is TGCAGTGCCCCAGGGAACACTGAAGCTTTCTTT. The chain combines TRBV20-1 with TRBJ1-1, with D unresolved. The CDR3 runs 11 residues. CDR1 is DFQATT and CDR2 is SNEGSKA in the germline V gene (reference sequence). Trimming cost V 6 bases and J 1 base, with 6 bases left between them.

This rearrangement joins TRBV13 to TRBJ2-3; D ambiguous. V was pared by 4 bases and J by 1 base, with 6 bases between. Germline V gene sequence: CDR1 PRHDT, CDR2 FYEKMQ (reference sequence). This CDR3 spans 13 amino acids. The CDR3 spells CASSSIGTDTQYF. The CDR3 coding sequence is TGTGCCAGCAGCTCCATTGGCACAGATACGCAGTATTTT.

This clone has more than one count but fewer than ten. The gene calls are TRBV5-1 and TRBJ2-5, with 8 bases aligning to TRBD1. V lost 3 bases to trimming and J lost 4 bases; unmatched junction nucleotides: 8. The CDR3 loop spans 15 amino acids. CDR1 is SGHRS, CDR2 YFSETQ, per germline. CDR3 loop: CASSWTGTNGETQYF. In DNA form, the CDR3 reads TGCGCCAGCAGCTGGACAGGGACCAATGGAGAGACCCAGTACTTC. The entire variable domain, with the rest obtained from reference TRBV5-1 and TRBJ2-5, is as follows: KAGVTQTPRYLIKTRGQQVTLSCSPISGHRSVSWYQQTPGQGLQFLFEYFSETQRNKGNFPGRFSGRQFSNSRSEMNVSTLELGDSALYLCASSWTGTNGETQYFGPGTRLLVL.

This clone was observed a few times. The chain employs TRBV4-1 and TRBJ2-7; D remains ambiguous. Per the germline V gene, CDR1 is MGHRA and CDR2 is YSYEKL. This CDR3 comprises 16 residues. Trimming cost V 5 bases and J 0 bases, with 17 bases left between them. The CDR3 region has the DNA TGCGCCAGCAGCATAATAGTGGGTTCGGGCTCCTACGAGCAGTACTTC. This gives the protein CASSIIVGSGSYEQYF.

There are a few counts of this clone. V gene TRBV6-5 combines with J gene TRBJ2-3; D gene uncertain. Trimming removed 2 bases from V and 1 base from J, with 4 bases in between. Germline V gene sequence: CDR1 MNHEY, CDR2 SVGAGI. CDR3 length: 13 amino acids. CDR3 bases: TGTGCCAGCAGTTACCGTGGCACAGATACGCAGTATTTT. Residues: CASSYRGTDTQYF.

This clone was observed a few times. The V gene is TRBV5-1, the J gene TRBJ2-7; 8 positions match TRBD1. CDR1 and CDR2 (germline): SGHRS, YFSETQ. V lost 5 bases to trimming and J lost 6 bases; unmatched junction nucleotides: 13. The CDR3 runs 15 residues. The CDR3 sequence is CASRNQGAISGEQYF. The CDR3 DNA sequence: TGCGCCAGCAGGAACCAGGGGGCCATCTCGGGCGAGCAGTACTTC.

CDR3 DNA sequence: TGTGCCAGCAGCAATAAACTCCGGGGCCAGGGGGAGACCCAGTACTTC. This encodes CASSNKLRGQGETQYF. This chain links TRBV21-1 with TRBJ2-5; TRBD1 is the table's D call and was not checked against the DNA. TRBV21-1 corresponds to a pseudogene. The CDR3 spans 16 residues.

This clone was counted only a few times. This chain connects TRBV4-1 to TRBJ2-3; 9 positions agree with TRBD1. The germline gives CDR1 MGHRA, CDR2 YSYEKL. V lost 4 bases to trimming and J lost 1 base; unmatched junction nucleotides: 6. This CDR3 comprises 16 residues. The CDR3 coding sequence is TGCGCCAGCAGCCGGGATAGGACAGGGGGCACAGATACGCAGTATTTT. It yields the protein CASSRDRTGGTDTQYF.

The CDR3 bases are TGTGCCACCAGCGTCCGCGGGGACACTGAAGCTTTCTTT. Translated, it gives CATSVRGDTEAFF. The rearrangement joins TRBV15 to TRBJ1-1; D is unresolved. From germline, CDR1 is LNHNV and CDR2 YYDKDF (reference sequence). The V end lost 5 bases, the J end lost 3 bases, and 10 bases lay between the germline ends. The CDR3 loop spans 13 amino acids. The full variable domain, its missing parts supplied by reference TRBV15 and TRBJ1-1, is DAMVIQNPRYQVTQFGKPVTLSCSQTLNHNVMYWYQQKSSQAPKLLFHYYDKDFNNEADTPDNFQSRRPNTSFCFLDIRSPGLGDTAMYLCATSVRGDTEAFFGQGTRLTVV.

CDR3 nucleotides: TGTGCCAGCAGCCCTCAGAGTGGAGGTGAGCAGTTCTTC. It codes for CASSPQSGGEQFF. The V and J genes are TRBV27 and TRBJ2-1; D perhaps matches TRBD2 (5 bases). The CDR3 consists of 13 residues. Trimming cost V 6 bases and J 9 bases, with 15 bases left between them. The germline V gene has CDR1 MNHEY and CDR2 SMNVEV (reference sequence).

The chain is built from TRBV5-1 and TRBJ2-1; TRBD1 aligns across 7 bases. CDR1 and CDR2 from the germline V gene are SGHRS and YFSETQ. V lost 4 bases to trimming and J lost 6 bases; unmatched junction nucleotides: 7. This CDR3 spans 14 amino acids. This CDR3 is CASSQTGTGNEQFF. The CDR3 coding sequence is TGCGCCAGCAGCCAGACAGGGACGGGCAATGAGCAGTTCTTC.

The sample holds a few counts of this clone. This chain links TRBV19 with TRBJ2-7, with 8 nucleotides matching TRBD2. The CDR3 has 14 residues. The V segment lost 8 bases and the J segment 4 bases; nucleotides outside the gene matches: 10. Germline V gives CDR1 LNHDA, CDR2 SQIVND (reference sequence). Here the CDR3 DNA reads TGTGCCAGTCGACCCAGCGGGGGAAATTACGAGCAGTACTTC. Its translation is CASRPSGGNYEQYF.

This clone showed up just a few times. The rearrangement links TRBV7-2 to TRBJ1-2; 8 nucleotides agree with TRBD1. The CDR3 is 15 amino acids. V lost 0 bases and J lost 5; bases outside the gene matches: 5. Germline CDR1 reads SGHTA; CDR2 reads FQGNSA. Here the CDR3 reads CASSLAQGVLYGYTF. The DNA of the CDR3 is TGTGCCAGCAGCTTAGCACAGGGGGTCCTTTATGGCTACACCTTC.

This clone was seen a few times. The V and J genes are TRBV7-9 and TRBJ1-5; D ambiguous. This CDR3 comprises 12 residues. The germline CDR1 and CDR2 sequences are SEHNR and FQNEAQ (reference sequence). Trimming removed 3 bases at V and 3 bases at J, with 3 bases between. The CDR3 is CASSFLNQPQHF. The DNA of the CDR3 is TGTGCCAGCAGCTTTCTCAATCAGCCCCAGCATTTT.

Points on this clone: This specimen includes other DNA sequences encoding the same CDR3. The chain is built from TRBV19 and TRBJ2-5; no clear D gene. Trimming shortened V by 4 bases and J by 4 bases, and 7 bases separated the two germline ends. This CDR3 contains 12 residues. The germline V gene encodes CDR1 LNHDA and CDR2 SQIVND (reference sequence). The CDR3 DNA sequence: TGTGCCAGTAGTAATTCGCGAGAGACCCAGTACTTC. This codes for CASSNSRETQYF.